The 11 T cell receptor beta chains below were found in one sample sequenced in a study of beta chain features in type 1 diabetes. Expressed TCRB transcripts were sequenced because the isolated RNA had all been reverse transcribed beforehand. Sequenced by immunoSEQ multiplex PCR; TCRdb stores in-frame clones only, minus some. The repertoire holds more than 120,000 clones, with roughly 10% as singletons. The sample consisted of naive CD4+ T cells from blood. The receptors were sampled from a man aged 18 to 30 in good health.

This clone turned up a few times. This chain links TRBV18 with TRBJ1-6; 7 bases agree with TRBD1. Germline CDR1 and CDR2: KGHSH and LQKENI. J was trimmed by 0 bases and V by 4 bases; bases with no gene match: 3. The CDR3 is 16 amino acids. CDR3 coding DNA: TGTGCCAGCTCACGACAGGGTAGCTCCTATAATTCACCCCTCCACTTT. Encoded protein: CASSRQGSSYNSPLHF.

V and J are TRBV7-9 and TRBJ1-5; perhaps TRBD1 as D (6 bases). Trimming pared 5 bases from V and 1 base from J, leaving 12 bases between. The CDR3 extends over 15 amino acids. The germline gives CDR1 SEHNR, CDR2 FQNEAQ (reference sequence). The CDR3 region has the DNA TGTGCCAGCAGCAGGGGGGGGGCGAGCAATCAGCCCCAGCATTTT. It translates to CASSRGGASNQPQHF.

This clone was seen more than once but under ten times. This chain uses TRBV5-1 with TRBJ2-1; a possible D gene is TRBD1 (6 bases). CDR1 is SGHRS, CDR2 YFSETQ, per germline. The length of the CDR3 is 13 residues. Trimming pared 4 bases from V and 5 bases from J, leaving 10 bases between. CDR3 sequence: CASSLTGNNEQFF. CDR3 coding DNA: TGCGCCAGCAGCCTGACAGGTAACAATGAGCAGTTCTTC.

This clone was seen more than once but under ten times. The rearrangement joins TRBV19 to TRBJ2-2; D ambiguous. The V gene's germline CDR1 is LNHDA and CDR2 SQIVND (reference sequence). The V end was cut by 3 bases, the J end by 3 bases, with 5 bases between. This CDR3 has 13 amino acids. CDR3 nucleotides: TGTGCCAGTAGTATGGCACACACCGGGGAGCTGTTTTTT. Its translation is CASSMAHTGELFF.

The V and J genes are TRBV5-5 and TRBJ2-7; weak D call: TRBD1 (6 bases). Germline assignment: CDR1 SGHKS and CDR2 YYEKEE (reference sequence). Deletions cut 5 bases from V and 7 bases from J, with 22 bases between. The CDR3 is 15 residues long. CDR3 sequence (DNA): TGTGCCAGCAGTCAGCTTCTACAGGGATTAGGGGAGCAGTACTTC. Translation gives CASSQLLQGLGEQYF.

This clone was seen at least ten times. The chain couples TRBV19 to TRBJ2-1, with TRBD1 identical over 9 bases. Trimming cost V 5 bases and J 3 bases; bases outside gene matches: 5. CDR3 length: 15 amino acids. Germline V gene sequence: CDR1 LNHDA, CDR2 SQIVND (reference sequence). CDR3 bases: TGTGCCAGTAGTCTCCGGGACAGGGACTACAATGAGCAGTTCTTC. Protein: CASSLRDRDYNEQFF. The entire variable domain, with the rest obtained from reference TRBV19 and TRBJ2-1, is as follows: DGGITQSPKYLFRKEGQNVTLSCEQNLNHDAMYWYRQDPGQGLRLIYYSQIVNDFQKGDIAEGYSVSREKKESFPLTVTSAQKNPTAFYLCASSLRDRDYNEQFFGPGTRLTVL.

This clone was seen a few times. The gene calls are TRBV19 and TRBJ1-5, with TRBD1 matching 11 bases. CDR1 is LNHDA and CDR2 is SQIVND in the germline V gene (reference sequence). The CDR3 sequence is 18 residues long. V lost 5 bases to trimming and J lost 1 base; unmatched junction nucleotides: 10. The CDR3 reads CASSAGQGGPLSNQPQHF. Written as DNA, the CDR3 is TGTGCCAGTAGTGCGGGACAGGGGGGCCCCTTAAGCAATCAGCCCCAGCATTTT.

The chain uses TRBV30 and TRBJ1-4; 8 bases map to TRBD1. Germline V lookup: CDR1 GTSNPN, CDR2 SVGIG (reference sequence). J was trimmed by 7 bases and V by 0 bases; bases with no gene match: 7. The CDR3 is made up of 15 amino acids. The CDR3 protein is CAWSVPDREGEKLFF. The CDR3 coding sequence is TGTGCCTGGAGTGTACCGGACAGGGAGGGTGAAAAACTGTTTTTT.

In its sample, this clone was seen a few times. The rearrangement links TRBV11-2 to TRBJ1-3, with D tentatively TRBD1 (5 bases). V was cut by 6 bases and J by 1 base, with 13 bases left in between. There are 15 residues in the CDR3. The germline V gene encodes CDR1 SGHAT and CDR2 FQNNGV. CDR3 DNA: TGTGCCAGCAGGCGTACAGGTCCTTCTGGAAACACCATATATTTT. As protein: CASRRTGPSGNTIYF.

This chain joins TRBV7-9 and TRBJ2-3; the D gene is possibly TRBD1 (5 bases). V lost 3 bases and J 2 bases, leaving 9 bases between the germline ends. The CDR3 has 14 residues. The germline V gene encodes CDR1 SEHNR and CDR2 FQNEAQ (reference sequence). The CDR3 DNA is TGTGCCAGCAGCTTGACAGAATTCACAGATACGCAGTATTTT. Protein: CASSLTEFTDTQYF.

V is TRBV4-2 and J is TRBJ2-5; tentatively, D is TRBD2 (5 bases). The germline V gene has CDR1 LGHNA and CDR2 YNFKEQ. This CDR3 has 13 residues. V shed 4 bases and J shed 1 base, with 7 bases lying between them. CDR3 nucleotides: TGTGCCAGCAGCCTCCGGGGCCAAGAGACCCAGTACTTC. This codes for CASSLRGQETQYF.